This TCR beta chain is from a study of CD8 T cells in ankylosing spondylitis. Regarding the study as a whole: According to the report, clones linked to the disease were significantly enriched in matched synovial fluid samples taken from ankylosing spondylitis patients. Reactive arthritis synovial fluid and blood previously showed some of these motif variants. It appeared that ankylosing spondylitis blood was characterized by a TCR beta motif of several highly homologous variants.

This clonotype occurred a few times. Its antigen remains unidentified. CDR3 length: 16 residues. V shed 2 bases and J shed 1 base, with 14 bases lying between them. Per the germline V gene, CDR1 is SGDLS and CDR2 is YYNGEE. Quantitative barcoded 5'-RACE was used to prepare TCR beta libraries. TCRdb reprocessed the 5' RACE reads with MiXCR, giving one entry per CDR3 protein. The table has around 540,000 distinct CDR3 sequences, roughly 13% seen once; the top ten hold almost 7%. V gene TRBV9 combines with J gene TRBJ2-3; either TRBD1 or TRBD2 may supply D (5 bases each). The receptor was isolated from a male donor with ankylosing spondylitis. Sample: blood, either unsorted or a sorted T cell fraction (not recorded which). This CDR3 reads CASSVGRFLGTDTQYF. In DNA, the CDR3 is TGTGCCAGCAGCGTGGGACGGTTCTTGGGCACAGATACGCAGTATTTT.